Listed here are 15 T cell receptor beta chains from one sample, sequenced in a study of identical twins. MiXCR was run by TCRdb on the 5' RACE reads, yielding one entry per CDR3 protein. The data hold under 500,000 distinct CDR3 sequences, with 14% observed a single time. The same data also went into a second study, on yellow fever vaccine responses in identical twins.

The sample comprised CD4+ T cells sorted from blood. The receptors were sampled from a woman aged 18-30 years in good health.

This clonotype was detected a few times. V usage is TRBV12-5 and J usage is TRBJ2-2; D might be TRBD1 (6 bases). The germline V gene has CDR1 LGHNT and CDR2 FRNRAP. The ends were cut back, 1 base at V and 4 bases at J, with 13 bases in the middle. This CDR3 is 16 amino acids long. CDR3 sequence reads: CASGLEHGQITGELFF. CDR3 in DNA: TGTGCTAGTGGTTTGGAACACGGACAGATCACCGGGGAGCTGTTTTTT.

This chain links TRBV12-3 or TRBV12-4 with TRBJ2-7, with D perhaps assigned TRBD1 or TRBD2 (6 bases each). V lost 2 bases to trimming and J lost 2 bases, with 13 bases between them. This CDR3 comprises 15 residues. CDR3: CASSLRGEPTYEQYF. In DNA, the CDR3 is TGTGCCAGCAGTTTAAGGGGGGAGCCCACCTACGAGCAGTACTTC.

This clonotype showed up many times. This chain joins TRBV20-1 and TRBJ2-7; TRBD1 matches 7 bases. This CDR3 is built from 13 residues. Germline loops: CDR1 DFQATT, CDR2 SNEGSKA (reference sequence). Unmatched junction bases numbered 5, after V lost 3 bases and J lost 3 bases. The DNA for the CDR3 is TGCAGTGCTAGTAGGGACAGTTACTACGAGCAGTACTTC. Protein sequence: CSASRDSYYEQYF.

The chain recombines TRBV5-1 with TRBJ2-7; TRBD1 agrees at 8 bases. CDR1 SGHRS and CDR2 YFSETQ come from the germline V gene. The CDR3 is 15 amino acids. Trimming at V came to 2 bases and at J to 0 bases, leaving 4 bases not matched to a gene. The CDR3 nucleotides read TGCGCCAGCAGCTTCGGCGGGACAGGCTCCTACGAGCAGTACTTC. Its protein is CASSFGGTGSYEQYF.

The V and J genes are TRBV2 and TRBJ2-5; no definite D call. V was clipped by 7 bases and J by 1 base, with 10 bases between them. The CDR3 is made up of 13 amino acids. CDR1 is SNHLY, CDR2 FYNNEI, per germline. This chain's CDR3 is CASNIRTQETQYF. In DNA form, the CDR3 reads TGTGCCAGCAATATCCGCACCCAAGAGACCCAGTACTTC.

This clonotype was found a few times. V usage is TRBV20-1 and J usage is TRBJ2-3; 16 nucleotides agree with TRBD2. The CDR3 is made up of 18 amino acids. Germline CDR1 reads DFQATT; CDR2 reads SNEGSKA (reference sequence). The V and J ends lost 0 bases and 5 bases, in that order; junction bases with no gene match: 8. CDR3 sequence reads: CSARDVGLAGGTLDTQYF. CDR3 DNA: TGCAGTGCTAGAGATGTGGGACTAGCGGGGGGGACCTTAGATACGCAGTATTTT.

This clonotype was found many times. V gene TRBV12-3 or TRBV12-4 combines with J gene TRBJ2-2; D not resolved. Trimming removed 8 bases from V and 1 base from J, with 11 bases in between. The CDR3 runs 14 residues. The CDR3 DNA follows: TGTGCCAGCGCCCGGACGGGGAACACCGGGGAGCTGTTTTTT. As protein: CASARTGNTGELFF.

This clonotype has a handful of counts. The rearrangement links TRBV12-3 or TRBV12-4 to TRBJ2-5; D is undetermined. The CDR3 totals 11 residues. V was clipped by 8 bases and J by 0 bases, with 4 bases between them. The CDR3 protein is CASGYQETQYF. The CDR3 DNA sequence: TGTGCCAGCGGGTACCAAGAGACCCAGTACTTC.

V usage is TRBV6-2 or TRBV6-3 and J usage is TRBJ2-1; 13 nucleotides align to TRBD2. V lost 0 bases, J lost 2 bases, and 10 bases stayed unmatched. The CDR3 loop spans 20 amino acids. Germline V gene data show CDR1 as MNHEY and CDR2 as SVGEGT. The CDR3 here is CASSYSGTSGKMRTYNEQFF. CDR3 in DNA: TGTGCCAGCAGTTACTCTGGGACTAGCGGGAAAATGAGGACCTACAATGAGCAGTTCTTC.

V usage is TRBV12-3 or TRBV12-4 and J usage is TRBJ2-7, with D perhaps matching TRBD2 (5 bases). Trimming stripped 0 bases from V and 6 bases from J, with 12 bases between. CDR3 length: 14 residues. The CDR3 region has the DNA TGTGCCAGCAGTTTAGCGGGAAGGAGGTCCGAGCAGTACTTC. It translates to CASSLAGRRSEQYF.

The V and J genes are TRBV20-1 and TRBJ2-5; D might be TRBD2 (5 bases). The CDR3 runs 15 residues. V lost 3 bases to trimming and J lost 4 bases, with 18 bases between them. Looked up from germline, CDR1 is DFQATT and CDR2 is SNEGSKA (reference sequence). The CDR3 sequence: CSASDPRGNSETQYF. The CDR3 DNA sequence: TGCAGTGCTAGTGACCCCCGGGGTAATTCAGAGACCCAGTACTTC.

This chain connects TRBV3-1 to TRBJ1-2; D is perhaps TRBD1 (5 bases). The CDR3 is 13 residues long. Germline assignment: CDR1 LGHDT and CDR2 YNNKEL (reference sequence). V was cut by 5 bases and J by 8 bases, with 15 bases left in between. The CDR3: CASSYLGTRGYTF. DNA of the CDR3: TGTGCCAGCAGCTATCTCGGGACGCGGGGCTACACCTTC.

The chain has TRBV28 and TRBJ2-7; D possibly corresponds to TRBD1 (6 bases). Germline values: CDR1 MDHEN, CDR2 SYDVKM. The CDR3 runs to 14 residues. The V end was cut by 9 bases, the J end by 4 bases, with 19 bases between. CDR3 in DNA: TGTGCCAGTTTTTTCCGGGACAACCCTTACGAGCAGTACTTC. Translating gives CASFFRDNPYEQYF.

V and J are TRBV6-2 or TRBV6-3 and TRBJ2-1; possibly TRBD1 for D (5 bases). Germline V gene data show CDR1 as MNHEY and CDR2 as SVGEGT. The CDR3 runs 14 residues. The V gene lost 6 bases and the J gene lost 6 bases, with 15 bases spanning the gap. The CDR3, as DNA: TGTGCCAGCAGCAAAGCCGTTGACAGCAATGAGCAGTTCTTC. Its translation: CASSKAVDSNEQFF.

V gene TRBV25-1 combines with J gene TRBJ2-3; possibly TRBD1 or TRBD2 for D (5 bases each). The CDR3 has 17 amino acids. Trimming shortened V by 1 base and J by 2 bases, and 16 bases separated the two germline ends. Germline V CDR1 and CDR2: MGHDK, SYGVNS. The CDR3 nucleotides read TGTGCCAGCAGTGAATTCAGTTCTTCCGGGGCCACAGATACGCAGTATTTT. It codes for CASSEFSSSGATDTQYF.